These 11 T cell receptor beta chains originate from one sample sequenced in a study of human T cells and chemical hapten exposure. TCRdb passed the RACE reads through MiXCR, listing each CDR3 protein once. The sample lists 80,000 to 100,000 distinct CDR3 sequences, more than 9% occurring once. Time point specified: patch test 2, 6 weeks after DPC sensitization. The treatment denotes: therapeutic diphenylcyclopropenone sensitization with weekly scalp DPC. Source: whole blood, taken in connection with sensitization to the hapten diphenylcyclopropenone (DPC). All receptors come from a woman aged 45-60 years with alopecia areata. Some clones in this sample may be carry-over from other donors' samples.

At least ten counts were recorded for this clonotype. The V call is TRBV20-1, the J call TRBJ2-7; the match to TRBD2 covers 11 bases. J lost 3 bases, V lost 3 bases, and 10 bases had no gene match. Germline V gene sequence: CDR1 DFQATT, CDR2 SNEGSKA (reference sequence). The length of the CDR3 is 16 residues. CDR3 sequence: CSASFLSGRALYEQYF. The CDR3 DNA follows: TGCAGTGCTAGCTTCCTTAGCGGGAGGGCCCTCTACGAGCAGTACTTC.

V is TRBV9 and J is TRBJ2-1; the D gene is possibly TRBD1 (6 bases). The CDR3 is 15 amino acids. Trimming took 3 bases from V and 4 from J, leaving 14 bases between them. Germline V lookup: CDR1 SGDLS, CDR2 YYNGEE. The CDR3 coding sequence is TGTGCCAGCAGCGCGGACAGTTGGAGTTACAATGAGCAGTTCTTC. It yields the protein CASSADSWSYNEQFF.

This CDR3 reads CASSEQGDSYNEQFF. DNA for the CDR3: TGTGCCAGCAGTGAACAGGGGGACTCCTACAATGAGCAGTTCTTC. The chain couples TRBV2 to TRBJ2-1, with TRBD1 matching 7 bases. The germline V gene encodes CDR1 SNHLY and CDR2 FYNNEI. J was trimmed by 0 bases and V by 2 bases; bases with no gene match: 1. CDR3 length: 15 residues. Full variable domain (rest looked up from reference TRBV2 and TRBJ2-1): EPEVTQTPSHQVTQMGQEVILRCVPISNHLYFYWYRQILGQKVEFLVSFYNNEISEKSEIFDDQFSVERPDGSNFTLKIRSTKLEDSAMYFCASSEQGDSYNEQFFGPGTRLTVL.

This clonotype was picked up many times. The rearrangement joins TRBV20-1 to TRBJ2-5; maybe TRBD2 (6 bases). The germline V gene encodes CDR1 DFQATT and CDR2 SNEGSKA (reference sequence). Trimming shortened V by 0 bases and J by 7 bases, and 15 bases separated the two germline ends. There are 14 residues in the CDR3. CDR3 sequence: CSARDQKEGGTQYF. The CDR3 DNA sequence: TGCAGTGCTAGAGATCAAAAGGAGGGCGGGACCCAGTACTTC.

This clonotype was recorded a few times. The rearrangement joins TRBV11-2 to TRBJ1-2; D is uncertain. The V gene's germline CDR1 is SGHAT and CDR2 FQNNGV. V dropped 5 bases and J dropped 7 bases, with 23 bases sitting between them. The CDR3 consists of 16 residues. Here the CDR3 DNA reads TGTGCCAGCAGCGTCAACCCGTTCGACTCCCTAAGTGGCTACACCTTC. Encoded protein: CASSVNPFDSLSGYTF.

The J gene is TRBJ2-5, the V gene TRBV7-8; no clear D. CDR3 size: 17 residues. Germline V CDR1 and CDR2: SGHVS, FQNEAQ. V shed 1 base and J shed 1 base, with 16 bases lying between them. CDR3 region: CASSLDHARLSQETQYF. The CDR3 region has the DNA TGTGCCAGCAGCTTAGATCATGCGAGGTTATCCCAAGAGACCCAGTACTTC.

The sample holds a few counts of this clonotype. The chain links TRBV10-1 to TRBJ1-1, with 7 bases that match TRBD1. Germline V CDR1 and CDR2: WNHNN, SYGVQD (reference sequence). The CDR3 loop spans 13 amino acids. V lost 6 bases and J lost 5; bases outside the gene matches: 6. The CDR3 DNA reads as TGCGCCAGCAGAGGGGACAGCAGTACTGAAGCTTTCTTT. It specifies CASRGDSSTEAFF.

This clonotype was picked up many times. V and J are TRBV29-1 and TRBJ2-1; 7 bases match TRBD2. Germline V CDR1 and CDR2: SQVTM, ANQGSEA. The CDR3 loop spans 13 amino acids. The chain's CDR3 is CKAGTTPYNEQFF. The CDR3 DNA reads as TGCAAGGCCGGGACTACCCCCTACAATGAGCAGTTCTTC.

In its sample, this clonotype was seen many times. The chain recombines TRBV11-2 with TRBJ1-2; a weak D match, TRBD1 (6 bases). The CDR3 has 12 residues. Germline loops: CDR1 SGHAT, CDR2 FQNNGV. V lost 3 bases to trimming and J lost 6 bases, with 8 bases between them. CDR3 sequence (DNA): TGTGCCAGCAGCTTTCACAGGGATGGCTACACCTTC. Translating it yields CASSFHRDGYTF.

This clonotype was found many times. As DNA, the CDR3 is TGCAGTGCTAGAGGGCGGGGCTCTAGCACAGATACGCAGTATTTT. The encoded protein is CSARGRGSSTDTQYF. This chain connects TRBV20-1 to TRBJ2-3; possibly TRBD2 for D (6 bases). Germline V gene sequence: CDR1 DFQATT, CDR2 SNEGSKA (reference sequence). The CDR3 runs to 15 residues. The V end was cut by 1 base, the J end by 0 bases, with 11 bases between.

The chain couples TRBV1 to TRBJ1-1. TRBV1 is a recognized pseudogene. The length of the CDR3 is 18 residues. CDR3 in amino acids: CTSSLGGLGKYLNTEAFF. As DNA, the CDR3 is TGCACCAGCAGCCTAGGCGGTCTAGGCAAATACTTGAACACTGAAGCTTTCTTT.